The entry below gives a single TCR beta chain sequence along with its context. Its antigen is not known. This record belongs to a study of CD8 T cells in ankylosing spondylitis. Findings and limits, study-wide: Some motif variants had been reported before (in reactive arthritis synovial fluid and blood). Fewer than 10 highly homologous variants formed a TCR beta motif that appeared characteristic of ankylosing spondylitis blood.

Quantitative barcoded 5'-RACE was used to prepare TCR beta libraries. TCRdb independently ran MiXCR on the 5' RACE reads; one entry per CDR3 protein. The table shows 350,000 or so distinct CDR3 sequences, with about 14% occurring only once. Between the trimmed V and J ends, which lost 5 bases and 2 bases, there was a span of 12 bases. The CDR3 covers 14 residues. Per germline, CDR1 SGHTA and CDR2 FQGNSA. V and J are TRBV7-2 and TRBJ2-5; tentatively, D is TRBD1 or TRBD2 (7 bases each). The origin of this receptor is a male donor with ankylosing spondylitis or in good health (not recorded which). Sequenced sample: blood, either unsorted or a sorted T cell fraction (not recorded which). The chain's CDR3 is CASSRGDSQETQYF. CDR3 nucleotides: TGTGCCAGCAGCCGGGGGGACAGTCAAGAGACCCAGTACTTC.